This T cell receptor beta chain was identified during a study of cytomegalovirus exposure and HLA in healthy donors. For this clone: As yet, its antigen is unknown.

Sequencing used immunoSEQ multiplex PCR; TCRdb keeps in-frame clones, though not all of them. The sample lists 220,000 or so clones, around four fifths seen once, with around 5.6% in the top ten. Study-wide results and limits: The listing of some 170 TCR beta chains classed them as cytomegalovirus-associated.

V lost 0 bases to trimming and J lost 0 bases, with 15 bases between them. Germline assignment: CDR1 SGHRS and CDR2 YFSETQ. The CDR3 contains 17 residues. The TCR sequence derives from a young woman in good health and CMV-seronegative. The gene calls are TRBV5-1 and TRBJ2-5; D is undetermined. Material: PBMCs. CDR3 in amino acids: CASSLGSTGSYQETQYF. DNA of the CDR3: TGCGCCAGCAGCTTGGGGTCGACTGGCTCGTACCAAGAGACCCAGTACTTC.